Shown below are 27 T cell receptor beta chains from a single sample sequenced in a study of cytomegalovirus exposure and HLA in healthy donors. Amplification used 60 Vbeta primers and 13 Jbeta primers. Sequenced by immunoSEQ multiplex PCR; TCRdb stores in-frame clones only, minus some. The table shows some 120,000 clones, with about 73% occurring only once. Sequenced: PBMCs. The receptors stem from a woman aged 50 to 65 in good health and CMV-seropositive.

This clone has only a few counts. This sample includes further DNA sequences coding for the same CDR3. The chain combines TRBV5-4 with TRBJ2-3; 7 bases fit TRBD1. The CDR3 runs to 15 residues. Germline trimming cut 3 bases from V and 0 bases from J; bases unmatched to any gene: 4. Germline V CDR1 and CDR2: SGHNT, YYREEE (reference sequence). The CDR3 spells CASSSTGASTDTQYF. The CDR3 DNA reads TGTGCCAGCAGCTCAACAGGGGCCAGCACAGATACGCAGTATTTT.

The chain employs TRBV14 and TRBJ1-1; TRBD1 might be the D (5 bases). The germline V gene has CDR1 SGHDN and CDR2 FVKESK. V dropped 0 bases and J dropped 6 bases, with 8 bases sitting between them. There are 13 residues in the CDR3. The CDR3 region has the DNA TGTGCCAGCAGCCAAGACAGGGTCTCTGAAGCTTTCTTT. Encoded protein: CASSQDRVSEAFF.

V gene TRBV12-5 combines with J gene TRBJ2-1, with 8 positions matching TRBD1. Losses at the gene ends were 4 bases for V and 5 bases for J; bases not matched to a gene: 7. There are 15 residues in the CDR3. CDR1 and CDR2 (germline): LGHNT, FRNRAP. CDR3 protein: CASGSRTGFDNEQFF. The CDR3 nucleotides are TGTGCTAGTGGTTCCCGGACAGGGTTCGACAATGAGCAGTTCTTC. Complete variable domain (other parts from reference TRBV12-5 and TRBJ2-1): DARVTQTPRHKVTEMGQEVTMRCQPILGHNTVFWYRQTMMQGLELLAYFRNRAPLDDSGMPKDRFSAEMPDATLATLKIQPSEPRDSAVYFCASGSRTGFDNEQFFGPGTRLTVL.

V is TRBV11-3 and J is TRBJ1-5; 8 bases line up with TRBD1. With 6 bases clipped from V and 5 bases from J, the junction kept 6 bases outside the gene matches. Germline V gene sequence: CDR1 SGHNT, CDR2 YENEEA. The CDR3 extends over 14 amino acids. The CDR3 protein is CASSRGQGDQPQHF. In DNA form, the CDR3 reads TGTGCCAGCAGTCGAGGACAGGGCGATCAGCCCCAGCATTTT.

V is TRBV30 and J is TRBJ1-2, with 12 bases that match TRBD1. This CDR3 comprises 17 residues. With V trimmed by 2 bases and J by 5 bases, 12 bases remained unmatched. Germline CDR1 and CDR2: GTSNPN and SVGIG (reference sequence). This CDR3 reads CAWSSPGTGGPIYGYTF. As DNA, the CDR3 is TGTGCCTGGAGTTCTCCCGGGACAGGGGGCCCAATTTATGGCTACACCTTC. The entire variable domain, with the rest obtained from reference TRBV30 and TRBJ1-2, is as follows: SQTIHQWPATLVQPVGSPLSLECTVEGTSNPNLYWYRQAAGRGLQLLFYSVGIGQISSEVPQNLSASRPQDRQFILSSKKLLLSDSGFYLCAWSSPGTGGPIYGYTFGSGTRLTVV.

The V call is TRBV27, the J call TRBJ2-7; D gene uncertain. V lost 5 bases to trimming and J lost 2 bases, with 10 bases between them. The CDR3 covers 13 residues. CDR1 MNHEY and CDR2 SMNVEV come from the germline V gene (reference sequence). This CDR3 is CASSRMGPYEQYF. The CDR3 DNA reads as TGTGCCAGCAGTCGGATGGGCCCCTACGAGCAGTACTTC.

J is TRBJ2-7 and V is TRBV9, with 8 bases fitting TRBD1. The CDR3 length is 15 residues. The germline V gene has CDR1 SGDLS and CDR2 YYNGEE. The trim removed 0 bases at V and 0 bases at J, leaving 2 bases unmatched. In nucleotides, the CDR3 is TGTGCCAGCAGCGTAGACAGGGGGGACTCCTACGAGCAGTACTTC. It specifies CASSVDRGDSYEQYF.

In its sample, this clone was seen a few times. The germline gene is not matched at one end of the junction; a read error may be the cause. The chain employs TRBV6-4 and TRBJ2-3; the match to TRBD2 covers 11 bases. Germline loops: CDR1 MRHNA, CDR2 SNTAGT. The CDR3 extends over 15 amino acids. The CDR3 bases are TGTTCCAGCAGTGACTCGACTAGCGGGGCAGATACGCAGTATTTT. Its protein is CSSSDSTSGADTQYF.

The chain carries TRBV5-5 and TRBJ1-5; 8 bases are shared with TRBD1. The CDR3 runs to 17 residues. Trimming took 0 bases from V and 3 from J; bases not matched to a gene: 8. Germline CDR1 and CDR2: SGHKS and YYEKEE (reference sequence). As DNA, the CDR3 is TGTGCCAGCAGCTTGGTGGGGGGACAGGCGAACAATCAGCCCCAGCATTTT. Translation: CASSLVGGQANNQPQHF.

This chain connects TRBV27 to TRBJ2-3; D perhaps matches TRBD2 (7 bases). V was trimmed by 6 bases and J by 1 base, leaving 17 bases between them. CDR1 is MNHEY, CDR2 SMNVEV, per germline (reference sequence). There are 16 residues in the CDR3. CDR3 sequence: CASRGIGEGGTDTQYF. In nucleotides, the CDR3 is TGTGCCAGCAGGGGGATCGGGGAGGGGGGCACAGATACGCAGTATTTT.

The rearrangement uses TRBV19 and TRBJ2-2; a weak D match, TRBD2 (5 bases). Germline V CDR1 and CDR2: LNHDA, SQIVND (reference sequence). CDR3 length: 12 amino acids. Trimming left V 7 bases short and J 7 bases short, with 10 bases between. CDR3 nucleotide sequence: TGTGCCAGTAAGGTCGGGAACGGGGAGCTGTTTTTT. It yields the protein CASKVGNGELFF.

This chain uses TRBV7-2 with TRBJ2-1; the match to TRBD2 covers 7 bases. V was clipped by 5 bases and J by 2 bases; unmatched bases: 12. Germline V gives CDR1 SGHTA, CDR2 FQGNSA. The CDR3 sequence is 17 residues long. The CDR3 region has the DNA TGTGCCAGCAGCCCTAGCGGTAGGTCGGGGGCCTACAATGAGCAGTTCTTC. It yields the protein CASSPSGRSGAYNEQFF.

This chain joins TRBV2 and TRBJ2-3; a possible D gene is TRBD2 (6 bases). Germline CDR1 reads SNHLY; CDR2 reads FYNNEI. The germline V and J ends were trimmed by 9 bases and 5 bases, with 12 bases remaining between them. The CDR3 sequence is 12 residues long. CDR3 in DNA: TGTGCCAGGGGGACTGAGGGAGATACGCAGTATTTT. Protein product: CARGTEGDTQYF.

The gene calls are TRBV20-1 and TRBJ2-5; no clear D gene. Trimming shortened V by 0 bases and J by 5 bases, and 4 bases separated the two germline ends. CDR1 is DFQATT and CDR2 is SNEGSKA in the germline V gene (reference sequence). The CDR3 is 11 residues long. The CDR3 DNA reads TGCAGTGCTAGAGAACGGGAGACCCAGTACTTC. This translates into CSARERETQYF.

The sample holds a few counts of this clone. The rearrangement links TRBV5-6 to TRBJ2-7; tentative D call: TRBD2 (7 bases). From germline, CDR1 is SGHDT and CDR2 YYEEEE. The CDR3 covers 18 residues. Trimming removed 1 base from V and 3 bases from J, with 23 bases in between. The CDR3 sequence is CASSLQGSLGGPHYEQYF. CDR3 DNA: TGTGCCAGCAGCTTGCAGGGGAGCTTGGGGGGGCCGCACTACGAGCAGTACTTC. Full variable domain (remainder filled in from reference TRBV5-6 and TRBJ2-7): DAGVTQSPTHLIKTRGQQVTLRCSPKSGHDTVSWYQQALGQGPQFIFQYYEEEERQRGNFPDRFSGHQFPNYSSELNVNALLLGDSALYLCASSLQGSLGGPHYEQYFGPGTRLTVT.

The chain combines TRBV15 with TRBJ1-1; no reliable D call. V gave up 0 bases and J gave up 3 bases, with 14 bases separating them. The CDR3 length is 16 residues. Germline CDR1 is LNHNV and CDR2 is YYDKDF (reference sequence). As DNA, the CDR3 is TGTGCCACCAGCAGAGAGAGGATCATACGGGACACTGAAGCTTTCTTT. Its protein is CATSRERIIRDTEAFF.

The chain employs TRBV12-5 and TRBJ2-3, with D perhaps TRBD1 (5 bases). The CDR3 is 16 residues long. V was shortened by 1 base and J by 4 bases, with 15 bases between the two germline ends. Germline CDR1 LGHNT, CDR2 FRNRAP. CDR3 in DNA: TGTGCTAGTGGTTTGGAGCCGCGAAGCAGGGCAGATACGCAGTATTTT. It translates to CASGLEPRSRADTQYF.

V is TRBV6-1 and J is TRBJ2-1; 10 bases line up with TRBD2. This CDR3 contains 15 residues. Losses at the gene ends were 4 bases for V and 4 bases for J; bases not matched to a gene: 4. From germline, CDR1 is MNHNS and CDR2 SASEGT. The DNA of the CDR3 is TGTGCCAGCAGTGGCAAGCGGGGGGGTTACAATGAGCAGTTCTTC. This gives the protein CASSGKRGGYNEQFF.

DNA for the CDR3: TGTGCCAGCAGCCCAGGGGGGCGGGGGGTCCAAGAGACCCAGTACTTC. Encoded protein: CASSPGGRGVQETQYF. This chain uses TRBV5-4 with TRBJ2-5; tentatively, D is TRBD2 (8 bases). Trimming left V 4 bases short and J 1 base short, with 17 bases between. The CDR3 runs 16 residues. In germline, CDR1 is SGHNT, CDR2 YYREEE (reference sequence).

CDR3 protein: CASSPSRHETQYF. Here the CDR3 DNA reads TGTGCCAGCAGCCCCAGTCGACACGAGACCCAGTACTTC. The V call is TRBV9, the J call TRBJ2-5; D not resolved. Germline V gives CDR1 SGDLS, CDR2 YYNGEE. The CDR3 runs to 13 residues. The V gene lost 4 bases and the J gene lost 5 bases, with 12 bases spanning the gap.

The CDR3 region has the DNA TGTGCCAGCACGGAGGGGATGCCGCAAGAGACCCAGTACTTC. Amino acid sequence: CASTEGMPQETQYF. The gene calls are TRBV6-1 and TRBJ2-5, with TRBD2 as a possible D gene (6 bases). V was shortened by 7 bases and J by 2 bases, with 14 bases between the two germline ends. This CDR3 contains 14 residues. Germline lookup yields CDR1 MNHNS and CDR2 SASEGT.

The chain recombines TRBV14 with TRBJ2-7; weak D call: TRBD1 (5 bases). CDR1 and CDR2 from the germline V gene are SGHDN and FVKESK. V lost 6 bases to trimming and J lost 4 bases, with 10 bases between them. This CDR3 has 12 amino acids. The CDR3 spells CASSRDRYEQYF. As DNA, the CDR3 is TGTGCCAGCAGTCGTGACAGATACGAGCAGTACTTC.

This sequence joins TRBV19 and TRBJ2-7, with no clear D. Germline V gene lookup returns CDR1 LNHDA and CDR2 SQIVND (reference sequence). The CDR3 totals 14 residues. V was pared by 4 bases and J by 4 bases, with 14 bases between. The CDR3 DNA reads TGTGCCAGTAGTAGTGGTGACTCGAGGTACGAGCAGTACTTC. Protein product: CASSSGDSRYEQYF.

The CDR3 here is CASSLGEERRGGFNEQFF. The CDR3 coding sequence is TGTGCCAGCAGCCTTGGGGAAGAGAGGCGGGGGGGCTTTAATGAGCAGTTCTTC. This chain uses TRBV7-6 with TRBJ2-1, with TRBD2 matching 9 bases. This CDR3 has 18 residues. Germline V gives CDR1 SGHVS, CDR2 FNYEAQ. V shed 5 bases, J shed 7 bases, and the junction held 18 bases outside the gene matches. Full variable domain (missing parts from reference TRBV7-6 and TRBJ2-1): GAGVSQSPRYKVTKRGQDVALRCDPISGHVSLYWYRQALGQGPEFLTYFNYEAQQDKSGLPNDRFSAERPEGSISTLTIQRTEQRDSAMYRCASSLGEERRGGFNEQFFGPGTRLTVL.

The chain employs TRBV7-9 and TRBJ2-7, with D perhaps matching TRBD2 (5 bases). Germline V gene lookup returns CDR1 SEHNR and CDR2 FQNEAQ (reference sequence). The CDR3 loop spans 12 amino acids. The V end lost 5 bases, the J end lost 5 bases, and 10 bases lay between the germline ends. The CDR3 protein is CASSLGANEQYF. The DNA for the CDR3 is TGTGCCAGCAGCCTGGGAGCGAACGAGCAGTACTTC.

The chain joins TRBV4-1 to TRBJ1-2, with a tentative D call TRBD1 (5 bases). With 4 bases removed from V and 8 bases from J, the gap between germline ends came to 14 bases. The CDR3 has 13 residues. CDR1 is MGHRA and CDR2 is YSYEKL in the germline V gene. CDR3 DNA: TGCGCCAGCAGCCTTGCAGCTAAGGGGGGCTACACCTTC. The encoded protein is CASSLAAKGGYTF.

The chain links TRBV10-3 to TRBJ1-5; D remains unclear. CDR3 length equals 13 residues. Germline V gene lookup returns CDR1 ENHRY and CDR2 SYGVKD. The V gene lost 2 bases and the J gene lost 5 bases, with 7 bases spanning the gap. The CDR3 DNA is TGTGCCATCAGTGAGGTAGGAGATCAGCCCCAGCATTTT. It yields the protein CAISEVGDQPQHF.